One and the same sample provided the 15 T cell receptor beta chains below, sequenced in a study of regulatory T cells in long-lasting Graves disease. Investigators prepared the TCR beta libraries by applying iRepertoire HTBI primers and Arm-PCR of CDR3 regions. TCRdb ran MiXCR on the multiplex PCR reads and lists one entry per CDR3 protein. This sample has 310,000 or so distinct CDR3 sequences, with roughly a fifth found just once. Noted time point: persistent/refractory GD, antithyroid drugs over 5 years with positive TRAb. From PBMCs, RNA was extracted and then used to make the TCR library. The material sequenced was peripheral blood mononuclear cells (PBMCs), taken when the disease was refractory, from a patient treated with antithyroid drugs. The receptors shown here come from a female donor with Graves disease.

This clonotype has a handful of counts. This rearrangement joins TRBV13 to TRBJ2-4; D tentatively reads TRBD1 or TRBD2 (5 bases each). The germline V gene encodes CDR1 PRHDT and CDR2 FYEKMQ (reference sequence). V gave up 5 bases and J gave up 6 bases, with 11 bases separating them. The CDR3 contains 13 residues. The DNA of the CDR3 is TGTGCCAGCAGCGGGACGGGCCCAAACATTCAGTACTTC. Its translation is CASSGTGPNIQYF.

This clonotype came up a few times. V usage is TRBV7-9 and J usage is TRBJ2-7, with D maybe TRBD2 (6 bases). Per germline, CDR1 SEHNR and CDR2 FQNEAQ (reference sequence). V lost 8 bases, J lost 3 bases, and 8 bases lay in between. The CDR3 consists of 11 residues. The DNA for the CDR3 is TGTGCCAGCGGGGGGTACTACGAGCAGTACTTC. As protein: CASGGYYEQYF.

This clonotype was observed many times. The chain couples TRBV5-1 to TRBJ2-7, with D perhaps TRBD1 (6 bases). The CDR3 has 15 amino acids. The germline gives CDR1 SGHRS, CDR2 YFSETQ. V shed 0 bases and J shed 0 bases, with 10 bases lying between them. CDR3 loop: CASSLAAQGSYEQYF. CDR3 DNA sequence: TGCGCCAGCAGCTTGGCCGCACAGGGCTCCTACGAGCAGTACTTC.

V usage is TRBV6-5 and J usage is TRBJ2-4; D tentatively reads TRBD1 or TRBD2 (5 bases each). Between the trimmed V and J ends, which lost 2 bases and 3 bases, there was a span of 14 bases. The CDR3 runs to 16 residues. Germline CDR1 MNHEY, CDR2 SVGAGI. This CDR3 is CASSYGTGKGKNIQYF. CDR3 bases: TGTGCCAGCAGTTACGGGACGGGAAAGGGCAAAAACATTCAGTACTTC.

This clonotype was observed at least ten times. This chain uses TRBV3-1 with TRBJ2-7, with TRBD2 matching 10 bases. The CDR3 totals 15 residues. V was pared by 0 bases and J by 4 bases, with 3 bases of the junction left unmatched. The V gene's germline CDR1 is LGHDT and CDR2 YNNKEL (reference sequence). This CDR3 is CASSQDLAGGYEQYF. CDR3 DNA: TGTGCCAGCAGCCAAGATTTAGCGGGAGGATACGAGCAGTACTTC.

The sample holds one count of this clonotype. V usage is TRBV18 and J usage is TRBJ1-1; D call uncertain. V was shortened by 0 bases and J by 11 bases, with 13 bases between the two germline ends. This CDR3 comprises 13 residues. Germline CDR1 is KGHSH and CDR2 is LQKENI. The CDR3, as DNA: TGTGCCAGCTCACCACCGCCACAAGCGGTCGCTTTCTTT. Translated, it gives CASSPPPQAVAFF.

About this clonotype itself: This may stem from a read error, because a much larger clone lies one nucleotide away. The chain employs TRBV7-2 and TRBJ2-2; D possibly matches TRBD1 or TRBD2 (5 bases each). The CDR3 runs 15 residues. Germline CDR1 is SGHTA and CDR2 is FQGNSA. In DNA, the CDR3 is TGTGCCAGCAGCCCTTCGGCTCGTCATACCGGGGACCTGTTTTTT. Protein: CASSPSARHTGDLFF.

This clonotype was seen ten or more times. This chain connects TRBV27 to TRBJ1-6; D possibly corresponds to TRBD1 (5 bases). The germline V and J ends were trimmed by 5 bases and 13 bases, with 15 bases remaining between them. The CDR3 extends over 13 amino acids. Germline CDR1 is MNHEY and CDR2 is SMNVEV (reference sequence). DNA of the CDR3: TGTGCCAGCAGTACAATCCAGGGTTCCCCCCTCCACTTT. Its translation: CASSTIQGSPLHF.

This chain joins TRBV20-1 and TRBJ2-1, with 7 bases lining up with TRBD1. The trim removed 6 bases at V and 4 bases at J, leaving 15 bases unmatched. This CDR3 is 16 amino acids long. Germline V CDR1 and CDR2: DFQATT, SNEGSKA (reference sequence). The CDR3 DNA reads as TGCAGTGCCTCCCCGGACAGGAACGGTTTATACAATGAGCAGTTCTTC. Translated: CSASPDRNGLYNEQFF.

The chain is built from TRBV7-9 and TRBJ2-5, with 7 positions matching TRBD2. Germline V gene lookup returns CDR1 SEHNR and CDR2 FQNEAQ (reference sequence). The CDR3 length is 15 residues. The V gene end was trimmed by 5 bases and the J gene end by 3 bases; junction bases not matched to a gene: 9. The CDR3 sequence is CASSPRGSAEETQYF. The DNA of the CDR3 is TGTGCCAGCAGCCCGCGGGGGTCGGCAGAAGAGACCCAGTACTTC.

About this clonotype itself: The CDR3 end shows no conserved phenylalanine or tryptophan, and so a read error is likely. The chain joins TRBV7-9 to TRBJ1-2; 8 nucleotides agree with TRBD1. J lost 7 bases, V lost 4 bases, and 2 bases had no gene match. Germline CDR1 reads SEHNR; CDR2 reads FQNEAQ (reference sequence). CDR3 length equals 12 residues. The CDR3 DNA is TGTGCCAGCAGCTCAGGGGGCGGTGGCTACACCCTC. Its translation: CASSSGGGGYTL.

Remarks on this clonotype: The junction and the germline gene differ at one end; a read error may be behind it. The rearrangement uses TRBV12-3 or TRBV12-4 and TRBJ2-7; the D is unclear. This CDR3 region has 15 residues. DNA of the CDR3: TGTGCCAGCAGCCTAGGGTTGACGATTTCCTTCGAGCAGTACTTC. This encodes CASSLGLTISFEQYF.

This clonotype was observed many times. The chain uses TRBV6-5 and TRBJ2-4, with 8 nucleotides matching TRBD1. Germline loops: CDR1 MNHEY, CDR2 SVGAGI. The J segment lost 3 bases and the V segment lost 0 bases, leaving 7 bases of the junction unmatched. The CDR3 is 17 amino acids. This chain's CDR3 is CASSYSRTGKYKNIQYF. In nucleotides, the CDR3 is TGTGCCAGCAGTTACTCGAGGACAGGGAAATACAAAAACATTCAGTACTTC.

This clonotype was observed a handful of times. The chain joins TRBV10-3 to TRBJ1-1; D is ambiguous. V shed 3 bases and J shed 1 base, with 6 bases lying between them. The germline V gene encodes CDR1 ENHRY and CDR2 SYGVKD. The CDR3 runs to 13 residues. Here the CDR3 reads CAISDTENTEAFF. Here the CDR3 DNA reads TGTGCCATCAGTGATACGGAGAACACTGAAGCTTTCTTT.

The chain is built from TRBV10-3 and TRBJ1-3; weak D call: TRBD1 (5 bases). From germline, CDR1 is ENHRY and CDR2 SYGVKD. The CDR3 has 16 residues. Trimming stripped 4 bases from V and 4 bases from J, with 17 bases between. CDR3 region: CAISGKILGGGNTIYF. CDR3 DNA: TGTGCCATCAGTGGGAAAATTCTCGGGGGAGGAAACACCATATATTTT.